What follows describes a single TCR beta chain. This sample is part of a study of blood T cell repertoires in COVID-19. The overall study: Both acute and convalescent COVID-19 samples were obtained from the United States, Italy and Spain. PBMCs, B-cell-depleted T cells, or T cells provided the cDNA or gDNA that made up the material.

The CDR3 length is 14 residues. The V and J ends lost 5 bases and 4 bases respectively, with 15 bases between them. CDR1 and CDR2 from the germline V gene are SGHDT and YYEEEE. As originally analysed: Nucleated cell number was recorded as an estimate derived from reference gene primer amplification. Profiled with immunoSEQ multiplex PCR; TCRdb holds only in-frame clones, not every one. The DNA was the basis for D and trimming; V, J and clone size are from that table. The sample shows over 100,000 clones, more than 60% of them seen only once. Sequencing was performed on peripheral blood. The genes are TRBV5-6 and TRBJ1-1; D possibly corresponds to TRBD1 (5 bases). The TCR sequence derives from a woman in her seventies with acute or convalescent COVID-19. The CDR3 coding sequence is TGTGCCAGCAGGCGGGGCGTTGAGGTCACTGAAGCTTTCTTT. This codes for CASRRGVEVTEAFF. Together with reference TRBV5-6 and TRBJ1-1, the CDR3 gives the full variable domain: DAGVTQSPTHLIKTRGQQVTLRCSPKSGHDTVSWYQQALGQGPQFIFQYYEEEERQRGNFPDRFSGHQFPNYSSELNVNALLLGDSALYLCASRRGVEVTEAFFGQGTRLTVV.